The rows below give T cell receptor beta chains drawn from one sample of a study of spatial heterogeneity in lung cancer. TCRdb processed the 5' RACE reads anew with MiXCR; each CDR3 protein has one entry. The repertoire holds under 85,000 distinct CDR3 sequences, with roughly 8% as singletons. The source was PBMCs, collected at surgery. The receptors originated from a male donor with early-stage non-small cell lung cancer. Both conserved end residues are part of each CDR3. A D gene is named only where the DNA matches it firmly. Size is stated for part of the rows, as once, few or many counts, or as a class when the clone is expanded.

v_call	j_call	d_call	cdr3_length	clone_size	cdr3_aa	cdr3_nt
TRBV20-1	TRBJ2-3	-	15	-	CSARDLTGPTDTQYF	TGCAGTGCTAGAGATCTGACGGGACCCACAGATACGCAGTATTTT
TRBV7-8	TRBJ1-3	-	15	many	CASSPMARAGNTIYF	TGTGCCAGCAGCCCTATGGCGAGAGCTGGAAACACCATATATTTT
TRBV19	TRBJ2-4	TRBD2	15	many	CASRTPGLGENIQYF	TGTGCCAGTAGAACTCCCGGACTAGGGGAAAACATTCAGTACTTC
TRBV6-6	TRBJ1-5	-	16	few	CASSYSRRGSNQPQHF	TGTGCCAGCAGTTACTCGAGGCGGGGGAGCAATCAGCCCCAGCATTTT
TRBV20-1	TRBJ2-7	TRBD1	16	many	CSANTPVGTGGSEQYF	TGCAGTGCTAACACACCGGTGGGGACAGGGGGCTCGGAGCAGTACTTC
TRBV3-1	TRBJ1-1	-	14	-	CASSQQEVNTEAFF	TGTGCCAGCAGCCAACAAGAAGTGAACACTGAAGCTTTCTTT
TRBV29-1	TRBJ2-7	TRBD1	14	many	CSVRSGTVVSEQYF	TGCAGCGTCCGTTCCGGGACAGTTGTTAGCGAGCAGTACTTC
TRBV7-8	TRBJ2-1	-	14	-	CASSLRQYEDEQFF	TGTGCCAGCAGCCTGAGACAGTATGAAGATGAGCAGTTCTTC
TRBV12-3/TRBV12-4	TRBJ1-1	-	14	-	CASSLRDLNTEAFF	TGTGCCAGCAGTTTAAGGGACCTGAACACTGAAGCTTTCTTT
TRBV10-3	TRBJ2-1	TRBD2	15	many	CAISVRTSGRNEQFF	TGTGCCATCAGTGTTAGGACTAGCGGGAGAAACGAGCAGTTCTTC
TRBV12-3/TRBV12-4	TRBJ2-7	TRBD1	14	many	CASTLGTGSYEQYF	TGTGCCAGCACCCTCGGGACAGGGTCCTACGAGCAGTACTTC
TRBV7-9	TRBJ1-6	-	17	many	CASSSEGSTGYNSPLHF	TGTGCCAGCAGTTCCGAGGGGTCGACCGGCTATAATTCACCCCTCCACTTT
TRBV5-1	TRBJ2-7	-	14	many	CASSLDREWYEQYF	TGCGCCAGCAGCTTGGACAGGGAGTGGTACGAGCAGTACTTC
TRBV6-2/TRBV6-3	TRBJ2-7	TRBD1	14	-	CASSKTGLTYEQYF	TGTGCCAGCAGTAAGACAGGGCTCACCTACGAGCAGTACTTC
TRBV6-2/TRBV6-3	TRBJ2-5	-	12	few	CAGGRTEETQYF	TGTGCCGGCGGAAGGACGGAAGAGACCCAGTACTTC
TRBV30	TRBJ1-1	-	13	-	CAWSLQGFTEAFF	TGTGCCTGGAGTCTGCAGGGGTTCACTGAAGCTTTCTTT
TRBV7-6	TRBJ2-1	-	16	few	CASSFFTESSYNEQFF	TGTGCCAGCAGCTTTTTCACAGAAAGCTCCTACAATGAGCAGTTCTTC
TRBV28	TRBJ2-2	-	16	few	CASRLPQGYNTGELFF	TGTGCCAGCAGGCTACCCCAGGGGTACAACACCGGGGAGCTGTTTTTT
TRBV12-3/TRBV12-4	TRBJ1-2	-	13	many	CASSSMTGYGYTF	TGTGCCAGCAGTTCTATGACAGGCTATGGCTACACCTTC
TRBV3-1	TRBJ1-1	TRBD1	17	many	CASSPRDRGLRGTEAFF	TGTGCCAGCAGCCCCCGGGACAGGGGGTTGCGAGGGACTGAAGCTTTCTTT
TRBV5-6	TRBJ2-7	-	15	many	CASSLGVTSSGEQYF	TGTGCCAGCAGCTTGGGGGTGACTAGTTCGGGCGAGCAGTACTTC
TRBV29-1	TRBJ1-5	-	12	many	CSVEQGAQPQHF	TGCAGCGTTGAACAGGGCGCTCAGCCCCAGCATTTT
TRBV11-2	TRBJ2-1	-	15	many	CASSSSGPRHYEQFF	TGTGCCAGCAGCTCATCCGGGCCCCGTCATTATGAGCAGTTCTTC
TRBV6-5	TRBJ2-4	-	17	-	CASSYSMTGLAKNIQYF	TGTGCCAGCAGTTACTCGATGACGGGTCTAGCCAAAAACATTCAGTACTTC
TRBV12-3/TRBV12-4	TRBJ1-5	TRBD1	15	many	CASSPSDRANQPQHF	TGTGCCAGCAGTCCCTCGGACAGGGCGAATCAGCCCCAGCATTTT
TRBV30	TRBJ1-3	-	12	-	CAVTGSGNTIYF	TGTGCCGTGACGGGATCTGGAAACACCATATATTTT
TRBV29-1	TRBJ2-5	TRBD1	12	many	CSGGQGQETQYF	TGCAGCGGTGGACAGGGTCAAGAGACCCAGTACTTC
TRBV20-1	TRBJ1-1	-	12	many	CSAGRDRTEAFF	TGCAGTGCCGGCAGGGATCGCACTGAAGCTTTCTTT
TRBV19	TRBJ1-2	-	14	-	CATDTHPGATGYTF	TGTGCCACTGACACTCACCCGGGGGCGACTGGCTACACCTTC
TRBV19	TRBJ2-5	-	14	many	CASTQGGARETQYF	TGTGCCAGCACACAGGGAGGGGCTCGGGAGACCCAGTACTTC
TRBV20-1	TRBJ2-1	-	14	few	CSARLAIHPNEQFF	TGCAGTGCTAGGTTGGCAATCCACCCAAATGAGCAGTTCTTC
TRBV5-6	TRBJ2-1	TRBD2	16	many	CASSLSLAGGYNEQFF	TGTGCCAGCAGCTTGAGTCTAGCGGGAGGATACAATGAGCAGTTCTTC
TRBV5-4	TRBJ1-4	TRBD1	14	few	CASSSTGGNEKLFF	TGTGCCAGCAGCTCGACAGGGGGAAACGAAAAACTGTTTTTT
TRBV29-1	TRBJ2-1	-	15	few	CSVLPGHGSYNEQFF	TGCAGCGTACTCCCGGGACACGGCTCCTACAATGAGCAGTTCTTC
TRBV6-5	TRBJ1-4	-	14	few	CASSTHRDSQTLFF	TGTGCCAGCAGTACTCACCGGGACTCTCAGACACTGTTTTTT
TRBV12-3/TRBV12-4	TRBJ2-2	TRBD1	16	many	CASSSRTGRNTGELFF	TGTGCCAGCAGTTCCCGGACAGGTCGGAACACCGGGGAGCTGTTTTTT
TRBV4-2	TRBJ1-1	-	12	many	CASSQDGSEAFF	TGTGCCAGCAGCCAAGACGGGAGTGAAGCTTTCTTT
TRBV10-3	TRBJ1-6	-	15	-	CAISERPETGTPLHF	TGTGCCATCAGTGAGCGGCCTGAAACCGGCACACCCCTCCACTTT
TRBV7-9	TRBJ2-7	TRBD2	13	-	CASRASGSYEQYF	TGTGCCAGCAGGGCTAGCGGCTCCTACGAGCAGTACTTC
TRBV7-3	TRBJ2-5	-	15	few	CASSLSGGAPETQYF	TGTGCCAGCAGCTTATCGGGGGGCGCACCAGAGACCCAGTACTTC
TRBV2	TRBJ2-7	TRBD2	16	few	CASSPSSSGRDYEQYF	TGTGCCAGCAGTCCCTCCTCTAGCGGTCGAGACTACGAGCAGTACTTC
TRBV28	TRBJ1-1	-	17	many	CASIIGGGRRWDAEAFF	TGTGCCAGCATCATTGGGGGGGGAAGGCGCTGGGACGCTGAAGCTTTCTTT
TRBV5-4	TRBJ1-1	-	15	few	CASSPSDREGTEAFF	TGTGCCAGCAGCCCCTCTGATCGGGAGGGCACTGAAGCTTTCTTT
TRBV29-1	TRBJ2-2	-	13	many	CSVTGQNTGELFF	TGCAGCGTTACAGGGCAGAACACCGGGGAGCTGTTTTTT
TRBV29-1	TRBJ1-1	-	12	many	CSVVAGSTEAFF	TGCAGCGTTGTGGCAGGGAGCACTGAAGCTTTCTTT
TRBV7-2	TRBJ1-2	-	13	-	CASSLDYRYGYTF	TGTGCCAGCAGCTTAGATTACAGATACGGCTACACCTTC
TRBV11-2	TRBJ1-1	TRBD1	14	many	CASSFITGVTEAFF	TGTGCCAGCAGCTTCATTACAGGGGTCACTGAAGCTTTCTTT